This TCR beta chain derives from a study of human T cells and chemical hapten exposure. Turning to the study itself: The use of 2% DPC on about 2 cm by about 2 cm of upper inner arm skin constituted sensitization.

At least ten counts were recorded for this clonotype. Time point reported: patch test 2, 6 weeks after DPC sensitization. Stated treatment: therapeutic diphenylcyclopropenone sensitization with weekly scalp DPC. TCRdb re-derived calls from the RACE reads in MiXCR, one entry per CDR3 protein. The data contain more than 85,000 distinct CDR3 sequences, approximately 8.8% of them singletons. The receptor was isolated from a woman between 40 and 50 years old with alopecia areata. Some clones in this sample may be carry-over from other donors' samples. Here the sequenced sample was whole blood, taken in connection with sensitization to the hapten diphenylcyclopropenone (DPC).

CDR3 DNA: TGTGCCAGCAGCTTAGCGGGCAGTTCTAGCACAGATACGCAGTATTTT. Protein: CASSLAGSSSTDTQYF. The V gene is TRBV7-9, the J gene TRBJ2-3; D is unresolved. CDR1 is SEHNR and CDR2 is FQNEAQ in the germline V gene (reference sequence). This CDR3 has 16 amino acids. Deletions cut 0 bases from V and 0 bases from J, with 10 bases between.